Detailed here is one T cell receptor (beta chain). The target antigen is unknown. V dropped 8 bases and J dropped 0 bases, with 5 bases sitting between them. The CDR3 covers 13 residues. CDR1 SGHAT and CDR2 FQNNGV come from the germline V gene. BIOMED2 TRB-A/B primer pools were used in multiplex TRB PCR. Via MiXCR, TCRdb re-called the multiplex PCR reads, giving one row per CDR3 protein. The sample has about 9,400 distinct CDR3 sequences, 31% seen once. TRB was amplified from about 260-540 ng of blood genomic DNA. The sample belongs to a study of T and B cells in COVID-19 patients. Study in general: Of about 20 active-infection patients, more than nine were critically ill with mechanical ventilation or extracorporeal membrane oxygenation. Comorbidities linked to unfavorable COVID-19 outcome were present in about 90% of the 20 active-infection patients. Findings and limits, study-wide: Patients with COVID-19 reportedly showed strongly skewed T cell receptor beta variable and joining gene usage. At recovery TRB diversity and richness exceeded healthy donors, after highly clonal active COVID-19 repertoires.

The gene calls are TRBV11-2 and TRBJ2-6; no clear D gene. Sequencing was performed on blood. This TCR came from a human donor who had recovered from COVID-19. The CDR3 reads CASCPSGANVLTF. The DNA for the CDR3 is TGTGCCAGCTGCCCCTCTGGGGCCAACGTCCTGACTTTC.